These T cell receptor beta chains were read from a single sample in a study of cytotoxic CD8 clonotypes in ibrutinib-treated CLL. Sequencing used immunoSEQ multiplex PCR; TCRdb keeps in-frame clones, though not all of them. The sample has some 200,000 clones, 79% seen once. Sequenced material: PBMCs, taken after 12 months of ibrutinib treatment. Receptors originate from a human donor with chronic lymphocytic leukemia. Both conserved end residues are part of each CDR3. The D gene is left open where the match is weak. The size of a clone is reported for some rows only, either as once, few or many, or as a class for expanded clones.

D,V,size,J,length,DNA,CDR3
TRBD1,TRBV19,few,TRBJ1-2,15,TGTGCCAGTAGTATGCGAACAGGGGAGAACTATGGCTACACCTTC,CASSMRTGENYGYTF
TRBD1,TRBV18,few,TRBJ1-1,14,TGTGCCAGCTCAGGCAATCTAGGACAGGACGAAGCTTTCTTT,CASSGNLGQDEAFF
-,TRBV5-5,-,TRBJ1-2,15,TGTGCCAGCAGCCAGCAGGGGCAGGGTGGCTATGGCTACACCTTC,CASSQQGQGGYGYTF
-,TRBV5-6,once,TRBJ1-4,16,TGTGCCAGCAGCTATCAACCAGGGAATACTAATGAAAAACTGTTTTTT,CASSYQPGNTNEKLFF
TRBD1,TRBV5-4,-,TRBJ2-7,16,TGTGCCAGCAGCTTGGACGGGACAGGGATAGCGAACGAGCAGTACTTC,CASSLDGTGIANEQYF
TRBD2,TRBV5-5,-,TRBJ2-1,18,TGTGCCAGCAGCAGTGGATTAGCGGGATGGAGCTCCTACAATGAGCAGTTCTTC,CASSSGLAGWSSYNEQFF
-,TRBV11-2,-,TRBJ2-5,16,TGTGCCAGCAGCCCCCGATTGGCAGCGGAACAAGAGACCCAGTACTTC,CASSPRLAAEQETQYF
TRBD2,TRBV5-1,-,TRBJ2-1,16,TGCGCCAGCAGCCCTGCGGGCGGGAGGTCCTACAATGAGCAGTTCTTC,CASSPAGGRSYNEQFF
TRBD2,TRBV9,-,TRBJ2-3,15,TGTGCCAGCAGCGCCCAGCGGGAGGGGTGGGATACGCAGTATTTT,CASSAQREGWDTQYF
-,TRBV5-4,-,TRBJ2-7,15,TGTGCCAGCAGCTCCCCATGGGGGGACTCCTACGAGCAGTACTTC,CASSSPWGDSYEQYF
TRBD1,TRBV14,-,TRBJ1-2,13,TGTGCCAGCAGCCCGGACAGGTCCTATGGCTACACCTTC,CASSPDRSYGYTF
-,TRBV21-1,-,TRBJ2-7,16,TGTGCCAGCCCGGCCAGTGGGCGGAGCATGGCCTACGAGCAGTACTTC,CASPASGRSMAYEQYF
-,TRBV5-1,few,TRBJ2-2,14,TGCGCCAGCAGCCCGACAGGGAACACCGGGGAGCTGTTTTTT,CASSPTGNTGELFF
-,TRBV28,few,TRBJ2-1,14,TGTGCCAGCATATCAACAAGTTCCGGACCTGAGCAGTTCTTC,CASISTSSGPEQFF
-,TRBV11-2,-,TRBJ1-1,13,TGTGCCAGCAGCTTAGTCCGGAACACTGAAGCTTTCTTT,CASSLVRNTEAFF
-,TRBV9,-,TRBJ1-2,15,TGTGCCAGCAGCGATGACACAGGGAAAACCTATGGCTACACCTTC,CASSDDTGKTYGYTF
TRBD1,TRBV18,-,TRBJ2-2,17,TGTGCCAGCTCACCCGAGACAGGGGGGGCGAACACCGGGGAGCTGTTTTTT,CASSPETGGANTGELFF
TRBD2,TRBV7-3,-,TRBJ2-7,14,TGTGCCAGCAGCTATAGCGGGGGAGACTACGAGCAGTACTTC,CASSYSGGDYEQYF
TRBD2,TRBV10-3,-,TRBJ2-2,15,TGTGCCATCCAGTCGGGGGGGCGGTCCGCCGGGGAGCTGTTTTTT,CAIQSGGRSAGELFF
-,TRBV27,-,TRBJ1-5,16,TGTGCCAGCAGATCGGTAGGGGGAGGAAGCAATCAGCCCCAGCATTTT,CASRSVGGGSNQPQHF
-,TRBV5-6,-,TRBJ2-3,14,TGTGCCAGCAGTTCTTCAGGGGCGAGCAATACGCAGTATTTT,CASSSSGASNTQYF
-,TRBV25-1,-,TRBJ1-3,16,TGTGCCAGCAGTGAATACGCCGGGGCAGGTGGAAACACCATATATTTT,CASSEYAGAGGNTIYF
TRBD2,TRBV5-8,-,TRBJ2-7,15,TGTGCCAGCAGCCTGGGACTAGCGGGAGGATCCGAGCAGTACTTC,CASSLGLAGGSEQYF
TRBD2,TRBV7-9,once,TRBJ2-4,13,TGTGCCAGCAGCTTAGGGGAGGGAGACATTCAGTACTTC,CASSLGEGDIQYF
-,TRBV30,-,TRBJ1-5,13,TGTGCCTGGAGTGCAGGGGATGAACAGCCCCAGCATTTT,CAWSAGDEQPQHF